These T cell receptor beta chains were read from a single sample in a study of human CD8 memory T cell subsets. TCRdb reprocessed the 5' RACE reads and stores each CDR3 protein as one record, lacking DNA. The table gives several thousand distinct CDR3 sequences; the top ten clones make up over 12% of it. Sample: CD8+ T cells from PBMCs. The origin of the receptors is a human donor in good health. CDR3s include the opening cysteine and the closing phenylalanine or tryptophan. Fields, in order: V gene, clone size, J gene, CDR3 protein. Size is omitted from some rows. Given values are once, few, many or a class for expanded clones.

>TRBV27|NA|TRBJ2-7
CASSFHGTSYEQYF
>TRBV6-6|NA|TRBJ2-5
CASSYGTSGSGETQYF
>TRBV2|medium-sized|TRBJ2-7
CASSSGGQGSGEQYF
>TRBV7-3|NA|TRBJ2-1
CASSTRQGHEQFF
>TRBV20-1|NA|TRBJ2-5
CSAREGGWAETQYF
>TRBV15|NA|TRBJ1-2
CATSRNRGSNYGYTF
>TRBV4-2|NA|TRBJ2-7
CASSQEGPNLRATGVRYEQYF
>TRBV30|NA|TRBJ2-1
CAWAGYNEQFF
>TRBV29-1|NA|TRBJ1-2
CSVGQGEGYTF
>TRBV7-3|NA|TRBJ2-2
CASSRLGWRLAGNTGELFF
>TRBV12-3/TRBV12-4|NA|TRBJ2-1
CASRGRGLLYNEQFF
>TRBV6-6|NA|TRBJ2-5
CASREDRVWETQYF
>TRBV7-8|NA|TRBJ2-5
CASSLAGVQETQYF
>TRBV29-1|NA|TRBJ1-1
CSGSSYTEAFF
>TRBV29-1|medium-sized|TRBJ1-1
CSVRDEGITFF